This T cell receptor beta chain emerged from a study of beta chain features in type 1 diabetes. Points from the study as a whole: Among type 1 diabetes patients, VDJ junctions had fewer insertions and more deletions. No resolution was reached here on whether HLA type influences TCRB rearrangement. Within each of all four CD4+ subsets, Type 1 diabetes patients had TCRB CDR3s that were moderately but significantly shorter.

CDR3 length: 13 residues. The germline gives CDR1 MNHNY, CDR2 SVGAGI (reference sequence). V lost 0 bases and J 9 bases, leaving 9 bases between the germline ends. Every isolated RNA sample was fully reverse transcribed, so sequencing captured expressed TCRB transcripts. This table comes from immunoSEQ multiplex PCR, and its TCRdb copy is limited to in-frame clones, with some not included. Among tens of thousands of clones listed, 65% to 70% were seen once. Comments on this clone: What it binds is unknown.

The chain joins TRBV6-6 to TRBJ2-1, with TRBD2 as a possible D gene (5 bases). This TCR came from a man between 25 and 39 years old with type 1 diabetes. Some clones in this sample may be carry-over from other donors' samples. Sequenced material: Tregs from blood. Here the CDR3 DNA reads TGTGCCAGCAGTTACTCGGACTGGAGTGAGCAGTTCTTC. Amino acid sequence: CASSYSDWSEQFF.